Below, 24 T cell receptor beta chains from the same sample are listed, as sequenced in a study of breast tumors, draining lymph nodes, adjacent tissues (dated by TCRdb to about 2016). The axillary draining lymph nodes of breast cancer patients were the source of the lymph node samples. Preparation of the library involved multiplex PCR. The sequencing machine was an Illumina HiSeq 2000. The raw public reads went through TCRdb reprocessing: fastp at Q25, MiXCR clone calling, in-frame beta chains kept. When rows share a CDR3 protein, they turn into one entry using the most common DNA and genes. This sample has about 110,000 distinct CDR3 sequences in its table, and about 29% of those were observed once. The leading ten clones occupy approximately 5% of the sample. Sequencing was done on a sample of axillary lymph node tissue. These receptors were obtained from a female donor with breast cancer. Some clones in this sample may be carry-over from other donors' samples.

This clonotype has at least ten counts. The V and J genes are TRBV5-8 and TRBJ1-4; a weak D match, TRBD1 (6 bases). Deletions cut 2 bases from V and 8 bases from J, with 13 bases between. The CDR3 is 14 amino acids. Germline-derived CDR1 and CDR2 are SGHTS and YDEGEE. The CDR3 spells CASSFTGNREKLFF. DNA of the CDR3: TGTGCCAGCAGCTTCACAGGGAACCGGGAAAAACTGTTTTTT.

The chain links TRBV7-9 to TRBJ2-3; 7 bases match TRBD2. CDR1 is SEHNR, CDR2 FQNEAQ, per germline (reference sequence). V shed 3 bases and J 6 bases; nucleotides not matched to a gene: 0. The CDR3 is made up of 12 amino acids. Written as DNA, the CDR3 is TGTGCCAGCAGCTTCGGGAGGGATACGCAGTATTTT. It translates to CASSFGRDTQYF.

This clonotype occurred many times. Here the CDR3 reads CASRILARTDTQYF. The CDR3 DNA reads as TGTGCCAGCAGGATACTAGCGCGAACAGATACGCAGTATTTT. This chain connects TRBV5-5 to TRBJ2-3, with 7 bases identical to TRBD2. J lost 3 bases, V lost 5 bases, and 6 bases had no gene match. CDR3 size: 14 residues. CDR1 and CDR2 from the germline V gene are SGHKS and YYEKEE (reference sequence).

This clonotype was seen a single time. This chain links TRBV20-1 with TRBJ2-6; D might be TRBD1 (5 bases). CDR3 length equals 13 residues. In germline, CDR1 is DFQATT, CDR2 SNEGSKA (reference sequence). The V end lost 4 bases, the J end lost 4 bases, and 8 bases lay between the germline ends. The chain's CDR3 is CSAKGPGANVLTF. The CDR3 nucleotides are TGCAGTGCTAAGGGGCCCGGGGCCAACGTCCTGACTTTC.

This clonotype was observed many times. The rearrangement joins TRBV4-1 to TRBJ1-4; 8 nucleotides line up with TRBD1. Unmatched junction bases numbered 8, after V lost 4 bases and J lost 7 bases. Germline-derived CDR1 and CDR2 are MGHRA and YSYEKL. This CDR3 is 15 amino acids long. CDR3 DNA sequence: TGCGCCAGCAGCCTAGACAGGGGCGCAGGTGAAAAACTGTTTTTT. Its translation: CASSLDRGAGEKLFF.

This clonotype has at least ten counts. The V gene is TRBV18, the J gene TRBJ2-7; D gene ambiguous. The CDR3 is 11 amino acids. Between the trimmed V and J ends, which lost 2 bases and 5 bases, there was a span of 4 bases. CDR1 KGHSH and CDR2 LQKENI come from the germline V gene. The chain's CDR3 is CASSPGDEQYF. The CDR3 nucleotides are TGTGCCAGCTCACCAGGAGACGAGCAGTACTTC.

This clonotype was seen at least ten times. V and J are TRBV5-1 and TRBJ2-5; D is unclear. Per germline, CDR1 SGHRS and CDR2 YFSETQ. With 4 bases removed from V and 0 bases from J, the gap between germline ends came to 7 bases. This CDR3 region has 13 residues. CDR3 DNA sequence: TGCGCCAGCAGCAGGATGTACCAAGAGACCCAGTACTTC. It is translated as CASSRMYQETQYF.

With regard to this clonotype: This is likely a read error, given that the CDR3 carries no conserved phenylalanine or tryptophan at its end. The CDR3 sequence is CVPFRVAIFLCANYGYTI. DNA for the CDR3: TGTGTCCCTTTTAGAGTGGCTATATTCTTATGTGCTAACTATGGCTACACCATC. The chain combines TRBV6-2 or TRBV6-3 with TRBJ1-2; D not certain. The germline gives CDR1 MNHEY, CDR2 SVGEGT. This CDR3 contains 18 residues.

This clonotype was detected many times. The rearrangement uses TRBV6-5 and TRBJ2-2, with a weak D call TRBD2 (5 bases). CDR1 MNHEY and CDR2 SVGAGI come from the germline V gene. Trimming left V 6 bases short and J 7 bases short, with 12 bases between. The CDR3 is 13 amino acids. The CDR3: CASSERANGELFF. The CDR3 bases are TGTGCCAGCAGCGAGAGGGCCAACGGGGAGCTGTTTTTT.

This clonotype has ten or more counts. The chain links TRBV3-1 to TRBJ2-7; tentatively, D is TRBD1 or TRBD2 (5 bases each). In germline, CDR1 is LGHDT, CDR2 YNNKEL (reference sequence). The CDR3 extends over 15 amino acids. The germline V and J ends were trimmed by 5 bases and 0 bases, with 14 bases remaining between them. CDR3 amino acids: CASSFYRDHSYEQYF. CDR3 DNA sequence: TGTGCCAGCAGCTTTTACCGGGACCACTCCTACGAGCAGTACTTC.

In regard to this clonotype: A much bigger clone sits one base away, suggesting this may be a read error. V gene TRBV7-9 combines with J gene TRBJ2-4, with TRBD2 identical over 9 bases. J was trimmed by 0 bases and V by 8 bases; bases with no gene match: 17. In germline, CDR1 is SEHNR, CDR2 FQNEAQ (reference sequence). The CDR3 runs 19 residues. DNA of the CDR3: TGTGCCAGCGGCTCTTGGACTAGCGTCGGAGCCTTAGCCAAAAACATTCAGTACTTC. As protein: CASGSWTSVGALAKNIQYF.

This clonotype was counted many times. The chain combines TRBV18 with TRBJ2-7, with 9 bases lining up with TRBD1. Germline lookup yields CDR1 KGHSH and CDR2 LQKENI. Germline trimming cut 4 bases from V and 2 bases from J; bases unmatched to any gene: 3. CDR3 length: 14 amino acids. CDR3 residues: CASSQGQGTYEQYF. The DNA of the CDR3 is TGTGCCAGCTCACAGGGACAGGGTACCTACGAGCAGTACTTC.

This clonotype has ten or more counts. The chain has TRBV5-6 and TRBJ1-2, with TRBD1 identical over 10 bases. The CDR3 is made up of 15 amino acids. The trim removed 4 bases at V and 3 bases at J, leaving 6 bases unmatched. Germline CDR1 SGHDT, CDR2 YYEEEE. The CDR3 DNA sequence: TGTGCCAGCAGCAGGAGACAGGGGGCGGACTATGGCTACACCTTC. Amino acid sequence: CASSRRQGADYGYTF.

Many counts were recorded for this clonotype. For the CDR3, the DNA is TGCAGCGCTGCAAAGGGGGATACGCAGTATTTT. It specifies CSAAKGDTQYF. The rearrangement uses TRBV29-1 and TRBJ2-3, with D perhaps TRBD1 (5 bases). Looked up from germline, CDR1 is SQVTM and CDR2 is ANQGSEA. This CDR3 region has 11 residues. V lost 7 bases and J lost 6, with 11 bases in between.

This clonotype was seen ten or more times. The chain recombines TRBV3-1 with TRBJ1-5; 10 nucleotides align to TRBD1. The length of the CDR3 is 18 residues. Germline V CDR1 and CDR2: LGHDT, YNNKEL (reference sequence). V was pared by 4 bases and J by 1 base, with 10 bases of the junction left unmatched. CDR3 in DNA: TGTGCCAGCAGCCCCCCGGGACAGGGGAGGGAAAGCAATCAGCCCCAGCATTTT. Translation: CASSPPGQGRESNQPQHF.

At least ten counts were recorded for this clonotype. V and J are TRBV18 and TRBJ2-1; 10 bases line up with TRBD1. In germline, CDR1 is KGHSH, CDR2 LQKENI. CDR3 length: 12 amino acids. The junction had 3 bases not matched to a gene; V was cut back by 5 bases and J by 11 bases. This CDR3 is CASSWTGGQQFF. CDR3 DNA: TGTGCCAGCTCATGGACAGGGGGTCAGCAGTTCTTC.

This clonotype appeared a few times. This sequence joins TRBV5-1 and TRBJ1-1; D perhaps matches TRBD1 (5 bases). Trimming cost V 0 bases and J 5 bases, with 11 bases left between them. There are 14 residues in the CDR3. Germline V gene data show CDR1 as SGHRS and CDR2 as YFSETQ. The CDR3, as DNA: TGCGCCAGCAGCTTGGGTGGGGGGGGAACTGAAGCTTTCTTT. Translated, it gives CASSLGGGGTEAFF.

In its sample, this clonotype was seen many times. This CDR3 reads CSVEEGYTDTQYF. CDR3 DNA sequence: TGCAGCGTTGAAGAAGGCTACACAGATACGCAGTATTTT. The J gene is TRBJ2-3, the V gene TRBV29-1; D unclear. Germline values: CDR1 SQVTM, CDR2 ANQGSEA. The CDR3 is made up of 13 amino acids. With 0 bases removed from V and 2 bases from J, the gap between germline ends came to 6 bases.

This clonotype was observed many times. The chain joins TRBV24-1 to TRBJ2-1; 9 bases agree with TRBD2. This CDR3 has 15 residues. The V segment lost 5 bases and the J segment 1 base; nucleotides outside the gene matches: 2. Germline V gene lookup returns CDR1 KGHDR and CDR2 SFDVKD. The CDR3 coding sequence is TGTGCCACCAGTGGGGCGGGAGGGTCCTACAATGAGCAGTTCTTC. Amino acids: CATSGAGGSYNEQFF.

This clonotype was recorded many times. The J gene is TRBJ2-3, the V gene TRBV27; TRBD1 is a possible D gene (6 bases). Trimming pared 5 bases from V and 5 bases from J, leaving 8 bases between. CDR1 and CDR2 (germline): MNHEY, SMNVEV (reference sequence). The length of the CDR3 is 12 residues. The CDR3 DNA sequence: TGTGCCAGCAGTGGCAGGGGAGATACGCAGTATTTT. Translating gives CASSGRGDTQYF.

This clonotype has ten or more counts. V gene TRBV20-1 combines with J gene TRBJ2-5; TRBD2 might be the D (6 bases). The CDR3 runs 15 residues. Trimming shortened V by 0 bases and J by 5 bases, and 16 bases separated the two germline ends. Germline loops: CDR1 DFQATT, CDR2 SNEGSKA (reference sequence). As DNA, the CDR3 is TGCAGTGCTAGAGACCTACCGGTCCGGGGGGAGACCCAGTACTTC. It encodes CSARDLPVRGETQYF.

This clonotype was detected ten times or more. The rearrangement joins TRBV5-4 to TRBJ1-5, with 9 bases aligning to TRBD1. The J segment lost 4 bases and the V segment lost 0 bases, leaving 14 bases of the junction unmatched. The CDR3 is made up of 19 amino acids. CDR1 is SGHNT, CDR2 YYREEE, per germline (reference sequence). The CDR3 coding sequence is TGTGCCAGCAGCTTGGGTCCCGGGACAGGGACCGTTAAGAATCAGCCCCAGCATTTT. Protein product: CASSLGPGTGTVKNQPQHF.

This clonotype has a single count. This chain joins TRBV20-1 and TRBJ1-3; no clear D. V was pared by 3 bases and J by 0 bases, with 15 bases between. The CDR3 is 16 residues long. Germline CDR1 reads DFQATT; CDR2 reads SNEGSKA (reference sequence). This chain's CDR3 is CSASGRVESSGNTIYF. The DNA of the CDR3 is TGCAGTGCTAGTGGTCGGGTGGAAAGCTCTGGAAACACCATATATTTT.

This clonotype was seen more than once but under ten times. This chain connects TRBV6-5 to TRBJ1-1; D possibly corresponds to TRBD1 (6 bases). Per the germline V gene, CDR1 is MNHEY and CDR2 is SVGAGI. V lost 7 bases to trimming and J lost 5 bases, with 11 bases between them. The CDR3 totals 12 residues. The CDR3 DNA reads as TGTGCCAGCAAGGGGGGGAGGACTGAAGCTTTCTTT. Protein product: CASKGGRTEAFF.